A single sample is the source of the 25 T cell receptor beta chains below, sequenced in a study of spatial heterogeneity in lung cancer. TCRdb itself ran the 5' RACE reads through MiXCR, one entry per CDR3 protein. This table holds around 92,000 distinct CDR3 sequences, 9.5% to 15% found once. The time point: sample taken at primary tumor resection. Unsorted whole RNA from tumor, nontumor lung or frozen PBMC underwent sequencing. Source: PBMCs, taken at surgery. Receptors originate from a male donor with early-stage non-small cell lung cancer.

This clonotype has only one observation. V and J are TRBV20-1 and TRBJ2-1, with 12 bases fitting TRBD2. This CDR3 is built from 15 residues. The ends lost 3 bases at V and 6 bases at J; junction bases unmatched: 6. Per the germline V gene, CDR1 is DFQATT and CDR2 is SNEGSKA (reference sequence). DNA for the CDR3: TGCAGTGCTAGCAAACCGGGACTAGCGGGCAATGAGCAGTTCTTC. Protein: CSASKPGLAGNEQFF.

This clonotype was counted a few times. The chain employs TRBV9 and TRBJ2-3; perhaps TRBD1 as D (6 bases). The CDR3 loop spans 15 amino acids. V was shortened by 0 bases and J by 7 bases, with 15 bases between the two germline ends. Germline V gene lookup returns CDR1 SGDLS and CDR2 YYNGEE. The chain's CDR3 is CASSVVPGAMYTQYF. The DNA of the CDR3 is TGTGCCAGCAGCGTAGTCCCAGGGGCCATGTATACGCAGTATTTT.

This chain uses TRBV7-2 with TRBJ1-5, with 9 bases that match TRBD1. Germline V gene data show CDR1 as SGHTA and CDR2 as FQGNSA. This CDR3 spans 13 amino acids. With 5 bases clipped from V and 7 bases from J, the junction kept 3 bases outside the gene matches. The CDR3 region is CASSPGQGQPQHF. CDR3 nucleotides: TGTGCCAGCAGCCCTGGACAGGGGCAGCCCCAGCATTTT.

CDR3 nucleotides: TGTGCCAGCAGTCGAGGACTAGCGGGGCGGTTGGAGACCCAGTACTTC. Encoded protein: CASSRGLAGRLETQYF. The J gene is TRBJ2-5, the V gene TRBV6-5, with 12 bases aligning to TRBD2. V lost 5 bases to trimming and J lost 5 bases; unmatched junction nucleotides: 9. Germline CDR1 reads MNHEY; CDR2 reads SVGAGI. The CDR3 is 16 amino acids.

This clonotype was counted only a few times. The J gene is TRBJ2-1, the V gene TRBV7-9, with 11 bases that match TRBD2. Looked up from germline, CDR1 is SEHNR and CDR2 is FQNEAQ (reference sequence). V lost 5 bases and J lost 3; bases outside the gene matches: 6. The CDR3 totals 16 residues. CDR3 residues: CASSATSGGYYNEQFF. The CDR3 DNA reads TGTGCCAGCAGCGCCACTAGCGGGGGCTACTACAATGAGCAGTTCTTC.

This chain joins TRBV7-9 and TRBJ2-7; TRBD1 aligns across 8 bases. This CDR3 has 14 amino acids. Unmatched junction bases numbered 2, after V lost 3 bases and J lost 1 base. CDR1 SEHNR and CDR2 FQNEAQ come from the germline V gene (reference sequence). This chain's CDR3 is CASSFTGGSYEQYF. CDR3 in DNA: TGTGCCAGCAGCTTCACAGGGGGTTCCTACGAGCAGTACTTC.

This clonotype appeared a few times. The V gene is TRBV9, the J gene TRBJ1-5; D gene unclear. The ends were cut back, 0 bases at V and 4 bases at J, with 8 bases in the middle. Germline CDR1 reads SGDLS; CDR2 reads YYNGEE. The CDR3 loop spans 14 amino acids. CDR3 loop: CASSVGAQNQPQHF. For the CDR3, the DNA is TGTGCCAGCAGCGTAGGGGCACAAAATCAGCCCCAGCATTTT. Full variable domain (missing parts from reference TRBV9 and TRBJ1-5): DSGVTQTPKHLITATGQRVTLRCSPRSGDLSVYWYQQSLDQGLQFLIQYYNGEERAKGNILERFSAQQFPDLHSELNLSSLELGDSALYFCASSVGAQNQPQHFGDGTRLSIL.

This chain links TRBV6-6 with TRBJ2-3, with 7 bases aligning to TRBD1. The CDR3 totals 16 residues. V shed 2 bases and J 2 bases; nucleotides not matched to a gene: 7. Germline V CDR1 and CDR2: MNHNY, SVGAGI (reference sequence). CDR3 in DNA: TGTGCCAGCAGTTACGTTTTGGGACAGACCACAGATACGCAGTATTTT. Residues: CASSYVLGQTTDTQYF.

Comments on this clonotype: Possible read error: a much larger clone is one base away. V usage is TRBV6-2 or TRBV6-3 and J usage is TRBJ2-7; no clear D. Germline CDR1 MNHEY, CDR2 SVGEGT. CDR3 length: 17 amino acids. V dropped 5 bases and J dropped 0 bases, with 20 bases sitting between them. The CDR3 sequence is CASSPLWPESYSYEQYF. Here the CDR3 DNA reads TGTGCCAGCAGTCCTCTCTGGCCAGAAAGCTACTCCTACGAGCAGTACTTC.

The V and J genes are TRBV29-1 and TRBJ1-2, with unresolved D. The length of the CDR3 is 14 residues. Germline values: CDR1 SQVTM, CDR2 ANQGSEA. V lost 0 bases and J 12 bases, leaving 20 bases between the germline ends. The CDR3 region is CSVEEEGWRGLDTF. In DNA, the CDR3 is TGCAGCGTTGAAGAGGAAGGGTGGAGAGGGTTGGACACCTTC.

The chain employs TRBV18 and TRBJ2-7, with a weak D call TRBD2 (6 bases). Germline CDR1 KGHSH, CDR2 LQKENI. The CDR3 sequence is 14 residues long. V lost 3 bases to trimming and J lost 4 bases, with 13 bases between them. The CDR3 is CASSPQGLNYEQYF. For the CDR3, the DNA is TGTGCCAGCTCACCCCAGGGACTGAATTACGAGCAGTACTTC.

A few counts support this clonotype. The CDR3 loop reads CASSSGGGTAEAFF. The CDR3 DNA reads as TGTGCCAGCAGTTCCGGGGGGGGGACGGCTGAAGCTTTCTTT. This sequence joins TRBV12-3 or TRBV12-4 and TRBJ1-1; perhaps TRBD1 as D (5 bases). Trimming stripped 4 bases from V and 6 bases from J, with 15 bases between. The CDR3 spans 14 residues.

This clonotype was counted between two and nine times. The rearrangement joins TRBV20-1 to TRBJ1-6; possibly TRBD1 for D (6 bases). Trimming shortened V by 3 bases and J by 7 bases, and 13 bases separated the two germline ends. Germline V gene data show CDR1 as DFQATT and CDR2 as SNEGSKA (reference sequence). This CDR3 region has 14 residues. As DNA, the CDR3 is TGCAGTGCTAGGGAGGCAGGGGTAAATTCACCCCTCCACTTT. Translating gives CSAREAGVNSPLHF.

The rearrangement links TRBV7-2 to TRBJ1-5; no reliable D call. CDR1 is SGHTA and CDR2 is FQGNSA in the germline V gene. This CDR3 has 13 amino acids. V shed 6 bases and J shed 6 bases, with 12 bases lying between them. CDR3 protein: CASSETLRQPQHF. The CDR3 nucleotides read TGTGCCAGCAGTGAAACTCTCCGTCAGCCCCAGCATTTT.

This clonotype was recorded many times. This chain joins TRBV14 and TRBJ2-2; 7 bases line up with TRBD2. This CDR3 is 14 amino acids long. V trimming: 6 bases; J trimming: 7 bases; junction bases outside the gene matches: 8. Germline CDR1 SGHDN, CDR2 FVKESK. CDR3: CASRPGGRVGELFF. CDR3 DNA sequence: TGTGCCAGCAGACCCGGGGGGAGAGTCGGGGAGCTGTTTTTT.

This clonotype was detected only once. The chain employs TRBV12-3 or TRBV12-4 and TRBJ2-2; D might be TRBD1 (6 bases). The CDR3 spans 16 residues. V lost 5 bases to trimming and J lost 0 bases, with 13 bases between them. CDR3: CASSGDRRTNTGELFF. The CDR3 nucleotides are TGTGCCAGCAGTGGCGACAGGAGGACGAACACCGGGGAGCTGTTTTTT.

The chain couples TRBV7-2 to TRBJ1-3; D is ambiguous. Germline values: CDR1 SGHTA, CDR2 FQGNSA. V dropped 5 bases and J dropped 4 bases, with 12 bases sitting between them. This CDR3 has 14 residues. The CDR3 bases are TGTGCCAGCAGCCTCCCTCGGTCAGGAAACACCATATATTTT. This codes for CASSLPRSGNTIYF.

This clonotype was counted only a few times. This chain links TRBV7-2 with TRBJ2-6; tentative D call: TRBD2 (7 bases). Germline V gene data show CDR1 as SGHTA and CDR2 as FQGNSA. Trimming removed 1 base from V and 4 bases from J, with 11 bases in between. CDR3 length: 16 residues. CDR3 residues: CASSLVGGPGANVLTF. The DNA for the CDR3 is TGTGCCAGCAGCTTAGTCGGGGGGCCCGGGGCCAACGTCCTGACTTTC.

The chain couples TRBV3-1 to TRBJ2-3; D ambiguous. The CDR3 loop spans 14 amino acids. V was clipped by 0 bases and J by 2 bases, with 6 bases between them. Germline V gene data show CDR1 as LGHDT and CDR2 as YNNKEL (reference sequence). In DNA form, the CDR3 reads TGTGCCAGCAGCCAAGATGGAGACACAGATACGCAGTATTTT. This gives the protein CASSQDGDTDTQYF.

This clonotype was counted a few times. This chain links TRBV29-1 with TRBJ2-1; 7 positions match TRBD2. Looked up from germline, CDR1 is SQVTM and CDR2 is ANQGSEA. This CDR3 has 15 amino acids. The J segment lost 5 bases and the V segment lost 3 bases, leaving 10 bases of the junction unmatched. The DNA for the CDR3 is TGCAGCGTTGAGGGAGGGGTTAGGGGTGACAATGAGCAGTTCTTC. Its translation: CSVEGGVRGDNEQFF.

This clonotype was recorded many times. The chain joins TRBV3-1 to TRBJ2-1; D is ambiguous. Trimming shortened V by 1 base and J by 4 bases, and 14 bases separated the two germline ends. CDR1 is LGHDT, CDR2 YNNKEL, per germline (reference sequence). The CDR3 loop spans 16 amino acids. The CDR3 protein is CASSQAILALYNEQFF. CDR3 bases: TGTGCCAGCAGCCAAGCTATACTGGCTTTATACAATGAGCAGTTCTTC.

V is TRBV5-5 and J is TRBJ2-3; the D is unclear. V was pared by 0 bases and J by 0 bases, with 17 bases between. Germline loops: CDR1 SGHKS, CDR2 YYEKEE (reference sequence). The CDR3 totals 18 residues. The CDR3 sequence: CASSLGLVGYASTDTQYF. The CDR3 DNA reads TGTGCCAGCAGCTTGGGCCTTGTAGGGTACGCTAGCACAGATACGCAGTATTTT.

The chain carries TRBV2 and TRBJ2-3; TRBD2 aligns across 13 bases. V gave up 4 bases and J gave up 10 bases; unmatched junction bases: 8. The CDR3 length is 15 residues. Germline values: CDR1 SNHLY, CDR2 FYNNEI. The CDR3 nucleotides read TGTGCCAGCAGTGTCGGACTAGCGGGAGTCGGTGCGCAGTATTTT. This translates into CASSVGLAGVGAQYF.

This clonotype has just a few counts. This chain joins TRBV24-1 and TRBJ2-2; tentatively, D is TRBD1 (6 bases). V was pared by 7 bases and J by 6 bases, with 14 bases between. This CDR3 is 14 amino acids long. Germline V gene sequence: CDR1 KGHDR, CDR2 SFDVKD. The CDR3 is CATRGDKEAGELFF. The DNA of the CDR3 is TGTGCCACCAGGGGGGACAAGGAAGCCGGGGAGCTGTTTTTT.

The V gene is TRBV5-4, the J gene TRBJ2-7; D remains ambiguous. CDR1 and CDR2 (germline): SGHNT, YYREEE (reference sequence). V lost 2 bases and J lost 1, with 7 bases in between. The CDR3 runs 13 residues. The chain's CDR3 is CASSFQNSYEQYF. The CDR3 DNA reads as TGTGCCAGCAGCTTCCAGAATTCCTACGAGCAGTACTTC. Full variable domain (remainder filled in from reference TRBV5-4 and TRBJ2-7): ETGVTQSPTHLIKTRGQQVTLRCSSQSGHNTVSWYQQALGQGPQFIFQYYREEENGRGNFPPRFSGLQFPNYSSELNVNALELDDSALYLCASSFQNSYEQYFGPGTRLTVT.